The entry below describes one T cell receptor beta chain. These data originate in a study of blood T cell repertoires in COVID-19. Study-level information: Sites in the United States, Italy and Spain provided acute and convalescent COVID-19 samples.

The germline V and J ends were trimmed by 0 bases and 3 bases, with 8 bases remaining between them. CDR3 length equals 14 residues. Germline lookup yields CDR1 MNHEY and CDR2 SVGAGI. Method: immunoSEQ multiplex PCR; TCRdb's copy keeps in-frame clones and lacks some. Here the sample spans approximately 200,000 clones, 86% being singletons. This sequence was found in a woman in her forties or fifties with acute or convalescent COVID-19. The rearrangement links TRBV6-5 to TRBJ1-1; no clear D gene. Sequences were obtained from peripheral blood. The DNA of the CDR3 is TGTGCCAGCAGTTACTCGAGTTCCGACACTGAAGCTTTCTTT. It is translated as CASSYSSSDTEAFF.